These T cell receptor beta chains were read from a single sample in a study of human T cells and chemical hapten exposure. TCRdb re-derived calls from the RACE reads in MiXCR, one entry per CDR3 protein. The sample records 80,000 to 100,000 distinct CDR3 sequences, around 9.6% being singletons. Material: whole blood, obtained in connection with sensitization to the hapten diphenylcyclopropenone (DPC). The receptors shown here come from a woman aged 40-49 years with alopecia areata. Some clones in this sample may be carry-over from other donors' samples. Each CDR3 is given with its conserved first and last residue. The D gene is left open where the match is weak. For some rows the clone size is stated as once, few or many, or as a class when expanded; others skip it.

>TRBD1|TRBV12-3/TRBV12-4|TRBJ2-3|few
TGTGCCAGCAGTTTCGGACAGGGCAGGGCCGTTCCGTATTTT
CASSFGQGRAVPYF
>-|TRBV29-1|TRBJ2-7|once
TGCAGCGTAGTCCCCTCCGTAGGAGGGAGGACCTACGAGCAGTACTTC
CSVVPSVGGRTYEQYF
>TRBD1|TRBV5-1|TRBJ1-2|many
TGCGCCAGCAGCTCACCCCCAGGGGGAACTGGCTACACCTTC
CASSSPPGGTGYTF
>-|TRBV9|TRBJ2-2|-
TGTGCCAGCACCCAGGGGGGGGCGTGGAGCACCGGGGAGCTGTTTTTT
CASTQGGAWSTGELFF
>TRBD2|TRBV11-2|TRBJ2-2|few
TGTGCCAGCAGCTTAGCGGGGGGGCAGGCCACCGGGGAGCTGTTTTTT
CASSLAGGQATGELFF
>-|TRBV6-1|TRBJ1-5|many
TGTGCCAGCAGGACGGATCTTAATCAGCCCCAGCATTTT
CASRTDLNQPQHF
>TRBD2|TRBV2|TRBJ2-5|many
TGTGCCAGCAGGGGACTAGCGGGGAACCCGGCGGAGACCCAGTACTTC
CASRGLAGNPAETQYF
>TRBD2|TRBV20-1|TRBJ2-5|few
TGCAGTGCTGCGGGGGGGCAAGAGACCCAGTACTTC
CSAAGGQETQYF
>TRBD1|TRBV11-2|TRBJ2-1|-
TGTGCCAGCAGCTTAGTCCCGGGACAGTCCTACAATGAGCAGTTCTTC
CASSLVPGQSYNEQFF
>TRBD1|TRBV4-3|TRBJ1-2|-
TGCGCCAGCAGCCAAGTTTGGGTCCAGACAGGGGGAACACTTAGCTATGGCTACACCTTC
CASSQVWVQTGGTLSYGYTF
>-|TRBV7-8|TRBJ1-4|many
TGTGCCAGCAGCCCCCGGAGGGGAGGGGAAAAACTGTTTTTT
CASSPRRGGEKLFF
>TRBD1|TRBV19|TRBJ2-2|-
TGTGCCAGTAGTATAGGGACAGGACACACCGGGGAGCTGTTTTTT
CASSIGTGHTGELFF
>-|TRBV4-3|TRBJ1-1|many
TGCGCCAGCAGCCAAGATGCGGCAGGGAGCACTGAAGCTTTCTTT
CASSQDAAGSTEAFF
>TRBD1|TRBV7-8|TRBJ1-6|many
TGTGCCAGCAGCCCAAATCAGGGGGCGAATTCACCCCTCCACTTT
CASSPNQGANSPLHF